This T cell receptor beta chain was profiled in a study of CD8 T cells in Susac syndrome. With respect to this clonotype: What it binds is unknown.

Random hexamers were used to reverse transcribe 0.5 to 1 ug of RNA. Amplification of TCR beta CDR3 across 54 Vbeta and 13 Jbeta was performed with immunoSEQ multiplex PCR. TCRdb reprocessed the immunoSEQ multiplex PCR reads via MiXCR and lists one record per CDR3 protein. The repertoire holds around 200,000 distinct CDR3 sequences, more than 90% seen once, with 0.09% to 0.1% in the top ten. Trimming stripped 8 bases from V and 4 bases from J, with 20 bases between. CDR3 length: 14 amino acids. Germline V gene data show CDR1 as DFQATT and CDR2 as SNEGSKA (reference sequence). Recently defined diagnostic criteria for definite or probable disease were fulfilled by Susac syndrome patients. Study conclusions and caveats: CD4+ repertoires of Susac syndrome patients lacked detectable clonal expansion.

The specimen sequenced was CD4+ T cells from PBMCs. The chain links TRBV20-1 to TRBJ1-2; the D gene is possibly TRBD1 (5 bases). The receptor's source is a human donor with Susac syndrome. The CDR3 nucleotides are TGCAGTCCGAGTATTGGGGGTCTTGGCTATGGCTACACCTTC. Residues: CSPSIGGLGYGYTF.